This T cell receptor beta chain was captured by sequencing in a study of control samples from healthy donors and cancer patients. Clones were read by immunoSEQ multiplex PCR, and TCRdb kept only the in-frame ones, dropping some. This table holds 100,000 or so clones, roughly 86% found once. V was trimmed by 4 bases and J by 4 bases, leaving 14 bases between them. The CDR3 consists of 15 residues. The germline V gene has CDR1 SGHDN and CDR2 FVKESK. What was sequenced was blood. The rearrangement links TRBV14 to TRBJ2-1; either TRBD1 or TRBD2 may supply D (5 bases each). The source of this sequence is a woman in her fifties or sixties in good health. The CDR3 DNA follows: TGTGCCAGCAGCCGGTGGCAGGGACCATACAATGAGCAGTTCTTC. Translation: CASSRWQGPYNEQFF.